This T cell receptor beta chain is drawn from a study of a mutant IDH1 vaccine in newly diagnosed glioma. Study-level information: Following radiotherapy alone, or alongside temozolomide cycles, vaccination was started after an interval of 4-6 weeks. Pretreatment consisted of radiotherapy, temozolomide, or both, with most receiving both.

Documented time point: week 47, end of study. Each dose delivered 300 ug of mutant IDH1 20-mer peptide subcutaneously with imiquimod. Vaccination of patients was performed eight times, in weeks 1, 3, 5, 7, 11, 15, 19 and 23. About this clone itself: Its antigen is not known. The sample holds other DNA sequences that translate to the same CDR3.

Repertoires were generated with immunoSEQ multiplex PCR, while TCRdb's copy carries only in-frame clones and drops some. In the table there are roughly 35,000 clones, roughly 70% of which are singletons. Study-level results: Vaccination elicited immune responses in around 93% of patients.

The length of the CDR3 is 13 residues. V was pared by 2 bases and J by 1 base, with 8 bases between. Germline values: CDR1 SQVTM, CDR2 ANQGSEA. The genes are TRBV29-1 and TRBJ1-1; no reliable D call. The source of this sequence is a man in his forties with glioma. Specimen: PBMCs, collected from a glioma patient whose treatment included an IDH1 peptide vaccine. The CDR3 DNA is TGCAGCGTTGAACCCGGTGGGAACACTGAAGCTTTCTTT. This translates into CSVEPGGNTEAFF.